This TCR beta chain was found in a study of blood T cell repertoires in COVID-19 (dated by TCRdb to 2019 to 2021). Concerning the study at large: The collaborator samples originated in the United States, Italy and Spain and spanned the acute and convalescent phases of COVID-19. The prospective study material was composed of cDNA or gDNA derived from T cells, B-cell-depleted T cells, or PBMCs. Deeply sampled blood TCRbeta repertoires from subjects exposed to, actively infected with, or recovered from COVID-19 were included in the dataset. The repertoires were made available in a free public database intended to serve as a resource for research on the immune response to SARS-CoV-2. The samples were drawn from the first 160 participants of the ongoing ImmuneRACE study and from some 1,300 subjects provided by 6 global collaborators. Nearly every sample came with metadata listing a de-identified subject ID, COVID-19 status, age in years and sex. Where available, HLA class I and class II types were obtained from metadata supplied by the sample provider rather than from assay-based typing. The investigation overall reported the following: How much clinical and demographic metadata was included differed by source and by participant, and the metadata was provided uncurated.

Samples from volunteer blood donors who had recovered from COVID-19 were contributed by a second Seattle source. Collaborating institutions collected whole blood in K2EDTA tubes following their own protocols. For TCRbeta analysis, collaborators shipped samples as frozen whole blood, isolated PBMCs, or DNA extracted from either of those sample types. TCRbeta CDR3 regions were amplified from genomic DNA using the immunoSEQ Assay, a bias-controlled multiplex PCR. On the study's bioinformatics: Nucleated cell counts per sample were estimated from amplification of reference gene primers within the assay. Sequence reads were collapsed and filtered to measure the absolute abundance of every unique TCRbeta CDR3 rearrangement. Productive Simpson clonality was computed per sample as the square root of Simpson's diversity index over productive rearrangements. TCRdb mirrors the immuneACCESS table, restricted to in-frame sequences. Some clones are absent from its copies; in checked studies, under half trace to an unresolved V gene, and the reason for the others is unknown. That table furnishes V, J and clone size, whereas the DNA furnished D and trimming. A total of under 300,000 clones appear in this sample, 70% to 85% of them only once. The ten largest clonotypes hold 1.4% of the sample.

In regard to this clone: Which antigen it targets is not known. Base qualities are missing; no much larger clone stands one base away.

Including cysteine and phenylalanine, the CDR3 has 15 amino acids. This entry keeps only the CDR3 DNA: 45 bases, framed from base 1. Relative to germline, V is 0 bases shorter and J is 2 bases shorter, with 11 bases between their ends. CDR1 SGHRS and CDR2 YFSETQ were looked up in the germline V gene. The sample consisted of peripheral blood. This receptor was obtained from a middle-aged woman who had recovered from COVID-19. The rearrangement combines TRBV5-1 with TRBJ2-5, with no reliable assignment of the D segment. The CDR3 protein: CASSLARVRQETQYF. The nucleotide sequence reads TGCGCCAGCAGCTTGGCAAGAGTTCGACAAGAGACCCAGTACTTC. Supplemented by the reference TRBV5-1 and TRBJ2-5 proteins around the CDR3, the complete variable domain is KAGVTQTPRYLIKTRGQQVTLSCSPISGHRSVSWYQQTPGQGLQFLFEYFSETQRNKGNFPGRFSGRQFSNSRSEMNVSTLELGDSALYLCASSLARVRQETQYFGPGTRLLVL.